The 18 T cell receptor beta chains reported below all come from one sample, sequenced in a study of T cell repertoires in cytomegalovirus infection. TCRdb itself ran the reads through MiXCR, one entry per CDR3 protein. The repertoire consists of about 20,000 distinct CDR3 sequences, with around 43% occurring once and the leading ten covering about 94%. No cognate antigen is known for these TCRs. This material consisted of CD8+ T cells from cultured PBMCs, taken from culture after CMV antigen stimulation. These TCRs come from a human donor in good health (CMV status not recorded). Some clones in this sample may be carry-over from other donors' samples.

This clonotype has a single count. The chain couples TRBV5-4 to TRBJ2-7, with D tentatively TRBD1 (6 bases). This CDR3 has 14 amino acids. V lost 4 bases and J lost 3, with 14 bases in between. Looked up from germline, CDR1 is SGHNT and CDR2 is YYREEE (reference sequence). The DNA of the CDR3 is TGTGCCAGCAGCCCGGACAGTACCTTCTACGAGCAGTACTTC. Translating gives CASSPDSTFYEQYF. The full variable domain, in which reference TRBV5-4 and TRBJ2-7 provide the parts outside the CDR3, is ETGVTQSPTHLIKTRGQQVTLRCSSQSGHNTVSWYQQALGQGPQFIFQYYREEENGRGNFPPRFSGLQFPNYSSELNVNALELDDSALYLCASSPDSTFYEQYFGPGTRLTVT.

This clonotype was seen more than once but under ten times. The chain is built from TRBV27 and TRBJ1-3, with D uncertain. V was cut by 0 bases and J by 4 bases, with 4 bases left in between. The CDR3 runs to 13 residues. Germline CDR1 is MNHEY and CDR2 is SMNVEV (reference sequence). This CDR3 is CASSLSIGNTIYF. As DNA, the CDR3 is TGTGCCAGCAGTTTATCGATCGGAAACACCATATATTTT.

V and J are TRBV27 and TRBJ2-1; the D is unclear. This CDR3 is built from 11 residues. Germline V lookup: CDR1 MNHEY, CDR2 SMNVEV (reference sequence). Trimming removed 9 bases from V and 4 bases from J, with 7 bases in between. CDR3 in amino acids: CASHSYNEQFF. DNA of the CDR3: TGTGCCAGTCACAGTTACAATGAGCAGTTCTTC.

The chain links TRBV7-2 to TRBJ1-4; perhaps TRBD1 as D (5 bases). CDR1 and CDR2 from the germline V gene are SGHTA and FQGNSA. The CDR3 runs 15 residues. V was cut by 5 bases and J by 7 bases, with 17 bases left in between. The CDR3 sequence is CASSNLRRGGEKLFF. The CDR3 coding sequence is TGTGCCAGCAGCAATCTGAGACGGGGCGGTGAAAAACTGTTTTTT.

In this sample, this clonotype turned up a few times. V gene TRBV7-2 combines with J gene TRBJ2-3, with 7 bases that match TRBD1. This CDR3 is 18 amino acids long. J lost 1 base, V lost 1 base, and 11 bases had no gene match. The germline CDR1 and CDR2 sequences are SGHTA and FQGNSA. CDR3 sequence: CASSLVVAGGSGTDTQYF. Here the CDR3 DNA reads TGTGCCAGCAGCTTAGTGGTGGCAGGGGGTTCTGGCACAGATACGCAGTATTTT. Full variable domain (remainder filled in from reference TRBV7-2 and TRBJ2-3): GAGVSQSPSNKVTEKGKDVELRCDPISGHTALYWYRQSLGQGLEFLIYFQGNSAPDKSGLPSDRFSAERTGGSVSTLTIQRTQQEDSAVYLCASSLVVAGGSGTDTQYFGPGTRLTVL.

The V gene is TRBV6-8, the J gene TRBJ2-1; 8 bases fit TRBD2. There are 16 residues in the CDR3. Germline V gives CDR1 MNHGY, CDR2 SAAAGT. V trimming: 2 bases; J trimming: 8 bases; junction bases outside the gene matches: 11. Here the CDR3 DNA reads TGTGCCAGCAGTTACAAATTCGGGGGGGGCCTTGATGAGCAGTTCTTC. Encoded protein: CASSYKFGGGLDEQFF.

This clonotype was seen a few times. J is TRBJ2-5 and V is TRBV7-9, with D possibly matching TRBD1 (5 bases). The CDR3 is 16 amino acids. The germline gives CDR1 SEHNR, CDR2 FQNEAQ (reference sequence). Trimming took off 5 bases at V and 4 bases at J, with 20 bases between the two ends. The CDR3 DNA reads TGTGCCAGCAGCCCGCCCGTCGGACAATTTCGAGAGACCCAGTACTTC. Its protein is CASSPPVGQFRETQYF.

V gene TRBV6-1 combines with J gene TRBJ1-4, with D possibly TRBD1 on 5 matching bases. V dropped 3 bases and J dropped 0 bases, with 20 bases sitting between them. CDR3 length equals 19 residues. The germline gives CDR1 MNHNS, CDR2 SASEGT. The CDR3 sequence: CASSDPRSIPTATNEKLFF. CDR3 in DNA: TGTGCCAGCAGTGACCCGAGGAGCATCCCGACAGCAACTAATGAAAAACTGTTTTTT.

The V and J genes are TRBV3-1 and TRBJ2-5; the D gene could be TRBD1 or TRBD2 (6 bases each). Trimming cost V 0 bases and J 4 bases, with 24 bases left between them. Germline V gene sequence: CDR1 LGHDT, CDR2 YNNKEL (reference sequence). CDR3 length: 19 residues. The CDR3 spells CASSQDVGGALSIAETQYF. The CDR3 DNA sequence: TGTGCCAGCAGCCAAGACGTGGGGGGCGCTTTGTCCATCGCAGAGACCCAGTACTTC.

The chain carries TRBV4-3 and TRBJ1-1; D gene unclear. The CDR3 spans 13 residues. V lost 5 bases, J lost 3 bases, and 10 bases lay in between. Germline V gene lookup returns CDR1 LGHNA and CDR2 YSLEER. The CDR3 is CASSSGRYTEAFF. In nucleotides, the CDR3 is TGCGCCAGCAGCTCCGGGAGGTACACTGAAGCTTTCTTT.

The V and J genes are TRBV28 and TRBJ1-5; D is ambiguous. There are 12 residues in the CDR3. The V gene lost 3 bases and the J gene lost 6 bases, with 6 bases spanning the gap. Germline CDR1 reads MDHEN; CDR2 reads SYDVKM. The CDR3 loop is CASSFRIQPQHF. CDR3 bases: TGTGCCAGCAGTTTCCGGATTCAGCCCCAGCATTTT.

The rearrangement uses TRBV4-3 and TRBJ2-6, with 8 bases matching TRBD1. In germline, CDR1 is LGHNA, CDR2 YSLEER. This CDR3 contains 18 residues. V lost 0 bases to trimming and J lost 1 base; unmatched junction nucleotides: 5. CDR3 coding DNA: TGCGCCAGCAGCCAAGATCCCCAGGGGGCGTCTGGGGCCAACGTCCTGACTTTC. It yields the protein CASSQDPQGASGANVLTF.

The CDR3 nucleotides read TGCAGTGCTAGATTCAATCGAGGATCTGAGCAGTTCTTC. It encodes CSARFNRGSEQFF. The chain recombines TRBV20-1 with TRBJ2-1; D is uncertain. CDR1 is DFQATT and CDR2 is SNEGSKA in the germline V gene (reference sequence). The CDR3 runs 13 residues. The V gene lost 2 bases and the J gene lost 9 bases, with 14 bases spanning the gap.

This chain connects TRBV25-1 to TRBJ2-5; TRBD1 or TRBD2 may be the D gene (5 bases each). Germline CDR1 and CDR2: MGHDK and SYGVNS. This CDR3 comprises 17 residues. V was shortened by 0 bases and J by 1 base, with 15 bases between the two germline ends. The CDR3 loop is CASSEYFGTESQETQYF. Here the CDR3 DNA reads TGTGCCAGCAGTGAATACTTCGGGACGGAAAGCCAAGAGACCCAGTACTTC.

There are many counts of this clonotype. Here the CDR3 reads CASSPSGSSSYEQYF. DNA of the CDR3: TGTGCCAGCAGCCCTAGCGGGTCCAGCTCCTACGAGCAGTACTTC. The rearrangement uses TRBV7-2 and TRBJ2-7, with 8 bases aligning to TRBD2. This CDR3 has 15 amino acids. The trim removed 5 bases at V and 0 bases at J, leaving 6 bases unmatched. Germline V gene lookup returns CDR1 SGHTA and CDR2 FQGNSA.

The rearrangement joins TRBV9 to TRBJ1-5; D is possibly TRBD1 (6 bases). Trimming left V 3 bases short and J 2 bases short, with 9 bases between. The CDR3 has 14 amino acids. The germline CDR1 and CDR2 sequences are SGDLS and YYNGEE. CDR3 residues: CASSEGGGNQPQHF. CDR3 bases: TGTGCCAGCAGCGAGGGGGGAGGCAATCAGCCCCAGCATTTT.

The rearrangement links TRBV9 to TRBJ2-2; 11 bases line up with TRBD2. Unmatched junction bases numbered 3, after V lost 4 bases and J lost 4 bases. The CDR3 spans 15 residues. Per germline, CDR1 SGDLS and CDR2 YYNGEE. Here the CDR3 DNA reads TGTGCCAGCAGCCATCTAGCGGGAGGCACCGGGGAGCTGTTTTTT. Protein: CASSHLAGGTGELFF.

This chain uses TRBV7-8 with TRBJ2-1; D remains ambiguous. Trimming took 6 bases from V and 9 from J, leaving 15 bases between them. The germline V gene encodes CDR1 SGHVS and CDR2 FQNEAQ. The CDR3 totals 13 residues. The CDR3, as DNA: TGTGCCAGCAGGTTCATGCAATTGGGTGAGCAGTTCTTC. As protein: CASRFMQLGEQFF.